This T cell receptor beta chain derives from a study of blood T cell repertoires in COVID-19. Study at large: PBMCs, B-cell-depleted T cells, or T cells were the source of the cDNA or gDNA that made up the material.

The authors' processing: How many nucleated cells were present was estimated from reference gene primer amplification. Only in-frame clones appear in the TCRdb table, and some are missing; sequencing was by immunoSEQ multiplex PCR. That table supplies the V and J calls and clone size; D and trimming were determined from the DNA. The sample has 260,000 or so clones; roughly 85% are singletons. Germline lookup yields CDR1 SGDLS and CDR2 YYNGEE. The V and J ends lost 2 bases and 0 bases respectively, with 24 bases between them. The CDR3 contains 20 residues. Living in under 30 US areas, the participants were between roughly 18 and 90 years of age. Symptom resolution, clearance, or two negative PCRs marked the recovered donors of Cohort 3.

The gene calls are TRBV9 and TRBJ2-1; D perhaps matches TRBD2 (5 bases). Sequencing input: PBMCs or T cells enriched from blood (not recorded which). This clonotype originated in a woman aged 45-59 years who had recovered from COVID-19. The CDR3 DNA sequence: TGTGCCAGCAGCGTCACCTCCGTACTGGGAGTAAGCGTCTCCTACAATGAGCAGTTCTTC. Translation gives CASSVTSVLGVSVSYNEQFF.